The present T cell receptor (beta chain) was sequenced within a study of control samples from healthy donors and cancer patients. Germline CDR1 reads MNHEY; CDR2 reads SMNVEV (reference sequence). V lost 2 bases, J lost 4 bases, and 9 bases lay in between. The length of the CDR3 is 13 residues. The method was immunoSEQ multiplex PCR; TCRdb's version includes in-frame clones alone and lacks a portion of them. The sample has roughly 100,000 clones, roughly 90% seen once. This chain links TRBV27 with TRBJ2-7, with D perhaps assigned TRBD1 or TRBD2 (6 bases each). Sequencing was performed on blood. This receptor was taken from a human donor in good health. The donor label of this sample is uncertain. CDR3 nucleotide sequence: TGTGCCAGCAGTTTAAGGGGGACTTACGAGCAGTACTTC. This translates into CASSLRGTYEQYF.